These 28 T cell receptor beta chains were sequenced from one sample in a study of cytotoxic CD8 clonotypes in ibrutinib-treated CLL. Data came from immunoSEQ multiplex PCR; TCRdb stores just in-frame clones and leaves some out. This sample carries 25,000 to 35,000 clones, 62% of them seen once, and the ten largest clones take 11% to 15%. The source material was PBMCs, sampled before ibrutinib treatment. The receptors shown here come from a human donor with chronic lymphocytic leukemia.

The chain links TRBV18 to TRBJ1-5; no clear D gene. Germline values: CDR1 KGHSH, CDR2 LQKENI. V was clipped by 5 bases and J by 1 base, with 9 bases between them. This CDR3 spans 14 amino acids. This CDR3 reads CASSFGPSNQPQHF. The CDR3 region has the DNA TGTGCCAGCTCATTTGGACCCAGCAATCAGCCCCAGCATTTT.

The rearrangement joins TRBV6-5 to TRBJ1-1; the D gene is possibly TRBD1 (5 bases). Germline CDR1 is MNHEY and CDR2 is SVGAGI. The V end was cut by 8 bases, the J end by 1 base, with 14 bases between. The CDR3 spans 14 residues. The CDR3 loop is CASAPTGRNTEAFF. CDR3 bases: TGTGCCAGCGCCCCCACAGGTAGGAACACTGAAGCTTTCTTT.

This clone was seen a handful of times. This chain connects TRBV2 to TRBJ2-1; possible D gene TRBD2, 6 bases. The germline CDR1 and CDR2 sequences are SNHLY and FYNNEI. The germline V and J ends were trimmed by 4 bases and 0 bases, with 22 bases remaining between them. The CDR3 has 19 residues. CDR3 bases: TGTGCCAGCAGTGGGGCTACCGGCGGGGACCCAAGCTCCTACAATGAGCAGTTCTTC. As protein: CASSGATGGDPSSYNEQFF.

This clone was counted between two and nine times. The chain joins TRBV4-2 to TRBJ1-2; D unresolved. CDR3 length equals 18 residues. The germline CDR1 and CDR2 sequences are LGHNA and YNFKEQ. V lost 0 bases to trimming and J lost 3 bases, with 20 bases between them. Here the CDR3 reads CASSQDVGSVESYYGYTF. DNA of the CDR3: TGTGCCAGCAGCCAAGATGTCGGCTCTGTGGAGAGCTACTATGGCTACACCTTC.

In the case of this clone: At one boundary the junction diverges from the germline segment, which might be a read error. This chain joins TRBV7-7 and TRBJ2-1; 8 bases fit TRBD2. The CDR3 is 15 residues long. Germline V gene lookup returns CDR1 SSHAT and CDR2 FNYEAQ (reference sequence). CDR3: CASSLDGGRYNEQFF. In DNA, the CDR3 is TGTGCTAGCAGCTTAGATGGCGGGAGGTACAATGAGCAGTTCTTC.

This chain connects TRBV7-9 to TRBJ1-4; 7 positions agree with TRBD1. After removal of 2 bases from V and 7 bases from J, the junction contained 7 bases not matched to a gene. Germline-derived CDR1 and CDR2 are SEHNR and FQNEAQ (reference sequence). The CDR3 covers 15 residues. In DNA, the CDR3 is TGTGCCAGCAGCTTAAGTCGGACAGGAATTGAAAAACTGTTTTTT. Translating gives CASSLSRTGIEKLFF.

This chain uses TRBV7-8 with TRBJ2-7, with 7 bases aligning to TRBD2. V lost 1 base to trimming and J lost 3 bases; unmatched junction nucleotides: 9. Per the germline V gene, CDR1 is SGHVS and CDR2 is FQNEAQ. This CDR3 has 16 residues. The CDR3 DNA follows: TGTGCCAGCAGCTTAGGGGGGTTGGCGGGAGACTACGAGCAGTACTTC. It codes for CASSLGGLAGDYEQYF.

The CDR3 sequence: CASSWGSGGDTQYF. The CDR3 bases are TGTGCCAGCAGCTGGGGTAGCGGGGGAGATACGCAGTATTTT. V usage is TRBV7-2 and J usage is TRBJ2-3; 9 nucleotides match TRBD2. The V and J ends lost 4 bases and 5 bases, in that order; junction bases with no gene match: 4. Germline V gene data show CDR1 as SGHTA and CDR2 as FQGNSA. The CDR3 runs 14 residues.

The V gene is TRBV11-1, the J gene TRBJ1-1; maybe TRBD1 (5 bases). Trimming shortened V by 4 bases and J by 5 bases, and 11 bases separated the two germline ends. The CDR3 length is 13 residues. The germline V gene has CDR1 SGHAT and CDR2 FQDESV (reference sequence). The CDR3 region is CASSSPGVTEAFF. Here the CDR3 DNA reads TGTGCCAGCAGCTCCCCGGGGGTAACTGAAGCTTTCTTT.

The chain joins TRBV29-1 to TRBJ1-1, with D possibly matching TRBD1 (5 bases). The CDR3 totals 14 residues. The ends were cut back, 5 bases at V and 3 bases at J, with 16 bases in the middle. Per the germline V gene, CDR1 is SQVTM and CDR2 is ANQGSEA. As DNA, the CDR3 is TGCAGCGTTTCGCCTCAGGGAGGTGACACTGAAGCTTTCTTT. Its translation: CSVSPQGGDTEAFF.

The chain has TRBV19 and TRBJ1-2, with D perhaps TRBD1 (5 bases). Trimming pared 3 bases from V and 6 bases from J, leaving 11 bases between. Germline assignment: CDR1 LNHDA and CDR2 SQIVND (reference sequence). The CDR3 is 13 amino acids. The CDR3 DNA is TGTGCCAGTAGTATCGCAGGGATCAATGGCTACACCTTC. It is translated as CASSIAGINGYTF.

V is TRBV5-1 and J is TRBJ2-3; D may be TRBD2 (6 bases). From germline, CDR1 is SGHRS and CDR2 YFSETQ. The length of the CDR3 is 17 residues. The V end lost 3 bases, the J end lost 2 bases, and 19 bases lay between the germline ends. The chain's CDR3 is CASSSLGGSAPTDTQYF. DNA of the CDR3: TGCGCCAGCAGCTCCCTGGGGGGTAGTGCGCCCACAGATACGCAGTATTTT.

This rearrangement joins TRBV7-9 to TRBJ2-1; 13 bases map to TRBD2. Trimming took 3 bases from V and 2 from J; bases not matched to a gene: 1. Looked up from germline, CDR1 is SEHNR and CDR2 is FQNEAQ (reference sequence). The CDR3 runs to 16 residues. CDR3 coding DNA: TGTGCCAGCAGCTTCGGGACTAGCGGGACCTACAATGAGCAGTTCTTC. Its translation: CASSFGTSGTYNEQFF.

The chain has TRBV7-3 and TRBJ1-5; 11 bases fit TRBD1. The CDR3 has 15 residues. Looked up from germline, CDR1 is SGHTA and CDR2 is FQGTGA. The junction had 4 bases not matched to a gene; V was cut back by 3 bases and J by 6 bases. This chain's CDR3 is CASSFPGTGGQPQHF. CDR3 bases: TGTGCCAGCAGCTTCCCCGGGACAGGGGGTCAGCCCCAGCATTTT.

The chain employs TRBV7-8 and TRBJ1-2; D might be TRBD1 (6 bases). Germline V gene lookup returns CDR1 SGHVS and CDR2 FQNEAQ. The V end lost 1 base, the J end lost 2 bases, and 8 bases lay between the germline ends. The CDR3 sequence is 14 residues long. The DNA of the CDR3 is TGTGCCAGCAGCTTAGGGGACACGAACTATGGCTACACCTTC. It codes for CASSLGDTNYGYTF.

The chain employs TRBV10-2 and TRBJ1-1, with D possibly being TRBD1 (5 bases). Germline CDR1 is WSHSY and CDR2 is SAAADI. Trimming took 10 bases from V and 0 from J, leaving 6 bases between them. This CDR3 comprises 11 residues. The CDR3 loop is CATGLNTEAFF. The CDR3 coding sequence is TGCGCCACAGGGCTGAACACTGAAGCTTTCTTT.

This clone was detected only a few times. The J gene is TRBJ1-5, the V gene TRBV4-1; no clear D gene. The CDR3 extends over 15 amino acids. Germline V gene data show CDR1 as MGHRA and CDR2 as YSYEKL. With 0 bases removed from V and 9 bases from J, the gap between germline ends came to 15 bases. CDR3 residues: CASSQDHGRAGPQHF. The CDR3 DNA reads TGCGCCAGCAGCCAAGATCACGGGCGGGCGGGGCCCCAGCATTTT.

This clone was seen more than once but under ten times. The J gene is TRBJ1-2, the V gene TRBV30; 8 bases match TRBD1. This CDR3 is 13 amino acids long. Germline values: CDR1 GTSNPN, CDR2 SVGIG (reference sequence). V was pared by 2 bases and J by 4 bases, with 3 bases of the junction left unmatched. The CDR3, as DNA: TGTGCCTGGAGTAGGGACAGGCCCTATGGCTACACCTTC. Translating gives CAWSRDRPYGYTF.

In this sample, this clone turned up a few times. V and J are TRBV6-1 and TRBJ2-7; 10 bases match TRBD2. The germline V gene has CDR1 MNHNS and CDR2 SASEGT. V shed 4 bases and J 4 bases; nucleotides not matched to a gene: 7. The CDR3 is 15 amino acids. CDR3 nucleotide sequence: TGTGCCAGCAGTGCGGCTACTAGCGGGGAATACGAGCAGTACTTC. It yields the protein CASSAATSGEYEQYF.

The J gene is TRBJ1-2, the V gene TRBV19; D perhaps matches TRBD1 (5 bases). From germline, CDR1 is LNHDA and CDR2 SQIVND (reference sequence). V was cut by 9 bases and J by 7 bases, with 24 bases left in between. The CDR3 has 15 amino acids. The CDR3 bases are TGTGCCAGCACCCGCGTTCCCAGGGAGTCTCGTGGCTACACCTTC. This sequence encodes CASTRVPRESRGYTF.

The chain recombines TRBV27 with TRBJ1-1, with TRBD1 matching over 10 bases. Germline values: CDR1 MNHEY, CDR2 SMNVEV (reference sequence). The CDR3 covers 13 residues. J lost 5 bases, V lost 4 bases, and 1 base had no gene match. CDR3 sequence reads: CASSSGQGTEAFF. The CDR3 region has the DNA TGTGCCAGCAGTTCGGGACAGGGGACTGAAGCTTTCTTT.

The chain recombines TRBV4-1 with TRBJ2-1, with 11 positions matching TRBD2. V lost 1 base, J lost 8 bases, and 10 bases stayed unmatched. CDR1 MGHRA and CDR2 YSYEKL come from the germline V gene. The CDR3 spans 17 residues. The CDR3 protein is CASSQAIGGLAVDEQFF. The CDR3 coding sequence is TGCGCCAGCAGCCAAGCGATTGGGGGACTAGCGGTAGATGAGCAGTTCTTC.

This clone was picked up a small number of times. V usage is TRBV5-5 and J usage is TRBJ2-5, with 7 bases aligning to TRBD2. Trimming cost V 0 bases and J 3 bases; bases outside gene matches: 2. CDR3 length equals 14 residues. The germline V gene encodes CDR1 SGHKS and CDR2 YYEKEE (reference sequence). The CDR3 reads CASSLASGKETQYF. The CDR3 bases are TGTGCCAGCAGCTTGGCTAGCGGAAAAGAGACCCAGTACTTC.

This chain connects TRBV6-5 to TRBJ2-7; 9 bases are shared with TRBD1. V trimming: 4 bases; J trimming: 5 bases; junction bases outside the gene matches: 3. From germline, CDR1 is MNHEY and CDR2 SVGAGI. The CDR3 sequence is 13 residues long. The CDR3 loop reads CASSWGQGDEQYF. Here the CDR3 DNA reads TGTGCCAGCAGTTGGGGACAGGGAGACGAGCAGTACTTC.

This clone was observed a few times. This chain uses TRBV21-1 with TRBJ2-7; the D call in the table, TRBD1, was not verified against the DNA. TRBV21-1 is classified as a pseudogene. This CDR3 has 12 residues. The CDR3 sequence is CASSAQGPEQYF. Here the CDR3 DNA reads TGTGCCAGCAGCGCCCAGGGGCCCGAGCAGTACTTC.

The chain employs TRBV18 and TRBJ2-3; D is ambiguous. The V end was cut by 1 base, the J end by 3 bases, with 8 bases between. The germline gives CDR1 KGHSH, CDR2 LQKENI. This CDR3 is built from 14 residues. The CDR3 reads CASSPRVGTDTQYF. CDR3 DNA: TGTGCCAGCTCACCACGGGTAGGGACAGATACGCAGTATTTT. The full variable domain, rest sourced from reference TRBV18 and TRBJ2-3, is NAGVMQNPRHLVRRRGQEARLRCSPMKGHSHVYWYRQLPEEGLKFMVYLQKENIIDESGMPKERFSAEFPKEGPSILRIQQVVRGDSAAYFCASSPRVGTDTQYFGPGTRLTVL.

The sample holds a few counts of this clone. The chain joins TRBV7-8 to TRBJ2-1; TRBD2 aligns across 7 bases. V shed 0 bases, J shed 8 bases, and the junction held 19 bases outside the gene matches. CDR1 is SGHVS and CDR2 is FQNEAQ in the germline V gene. There are 19 residues in the CDR3. CDR3 in amino acids: CASSLAFAFRAGARYEQFF. In nucleotides, the CDR3 is TGTGCCAGCAGCTTAGCCTTCGCCTTTAGGGCGGGAGCTCGATATGAGCAGTTCTTC.

The chain carries TRBV30 and TRBJ1-3; D is uncertain. Trimming took 0 bases from V and 3 from J, leaving 15 bases between them. The CDR3 extends over 16 amino acids. Germline-derived CDR1 and CDR2 are GTSNPN and SVGIG (reference sequence). Here the CDR3 reads CAWSVWAKRFGNTIYF. The CDR3, as DNA: TGTGCCTGGAGTGTATGGGCAAAGCGATTTGGAAACACCATATATTTT.